This T cell receptor beta chain was recorded in a study of shared clonotypes between healthy human individuals. Sequenced by immunoSEQ multiplex PCR; TCRdb stores in-frame clones only, minus some. The top ten hold more than 0.5% of the sample, which has approximately 1.1 million clones, about 80% seen once. CDR3 length equals 14 residues. J gave up 3 bases and V 8 bases, and 10 bases lay outside the gene matches. Looked up from germline, CDR1 is SGHRS and CDR2 is YFSETQ. J is TRBJ2-5 and V is TRBV5-1; 7 bases align to TRBD2. The TCR originated in a man younger than 35 in good health. Some clones in this sample may be carry-over from other donors' samples. The specimen sequenced was memory CD4+ T cells from PBMCs. Subset denoted: CD45RA-negative fraction. DNA for the CDR3: TGCGCCAGTTCTAGCGGCCCTGGGGAAGAGACCCAGTACTTC. This gives the protein CASSSGPGEETQYF.